This TCR beta chain was documented in a study of T cells expressing NK-cell markers. In the study overall: The TCR beta repertoires originated in sorted CD3+CD56+NKG2C+, CD3+CD56+NKG2C- and CD3+CD56-NKG2C+ T cells.

Overall study findings and caveats: As a fraction of CD8+ T cells, dominant NKG2C+ clonotypes reached about 1.0-7.0% in six donors.

TCR beta cDNA was made by 5'RACE template switching with UMIs. TCRdb reprocessed the 5' RACE reads and stores each CDR3 protein as one record, lacking DNA. Here the sample table reports about half a million distinct CDR3 sequences. On this clonotype itself: What it binds is not known.

Per germline, CDR1 SGHRS and CDR2 YFSETQ. The CDR3 consists of 15 residues. The sequenced sample was blood T cells: a sorted CD56 or NKG2C T cell subset, CD4+ or CD8+ T cells, or bulk PBMC T cells (not recorded which). The origin of this receptor is a woman aged 50 to 60 in good health. The rearrangement uses TRBV5-1 and TRBJ2-7. CDR3 amino acids: CASSIGVGGPYEQYF.